The TCR beta chain under discussion was sequenced for a study of blood T cell repertoires in COVID-19. Study-wide background: Both acute and convalescent COVID-19 samples were obtained from the United States, Italy and Spain. The analysed material was cDNA or gDNA that came from T cells, B-cell-depleted T cells, or PBMCs.

Per the study methods: Reference gene primer amplification in the assay estimated nucleated cell counts. TCRdb keeps only in-frame clones here, not all; method: immunoSEQ multiplex PCR. V and J calls and clone size are copied from that table; D and trimming were computed from the DNA. The data show just over 70,000 clones, about 90% seen once. The V end lost 0 bases, the J end lost 3 bases, and 24 bases lay between the germline ends. The V gene's germline CDR1 is SGHAT and CDR2 FQNNGV. The CDR3 contains 19 residues. V is TRBV11-2 and J is TRBJ2-7; possibly TRBD1 for D (7 bases). Sequenced input: peripheral blood. The receptor was derived from a human donor in a cohort sampled during active COVID-19. CDR3 sequence (DNA): TGTGCCAGCAGCTTAGATGGGAGGACAGGCATTACCTCTTACTACGAGCAGTACTTC. Protein: CASSLDGRTGITSYYEQYF.